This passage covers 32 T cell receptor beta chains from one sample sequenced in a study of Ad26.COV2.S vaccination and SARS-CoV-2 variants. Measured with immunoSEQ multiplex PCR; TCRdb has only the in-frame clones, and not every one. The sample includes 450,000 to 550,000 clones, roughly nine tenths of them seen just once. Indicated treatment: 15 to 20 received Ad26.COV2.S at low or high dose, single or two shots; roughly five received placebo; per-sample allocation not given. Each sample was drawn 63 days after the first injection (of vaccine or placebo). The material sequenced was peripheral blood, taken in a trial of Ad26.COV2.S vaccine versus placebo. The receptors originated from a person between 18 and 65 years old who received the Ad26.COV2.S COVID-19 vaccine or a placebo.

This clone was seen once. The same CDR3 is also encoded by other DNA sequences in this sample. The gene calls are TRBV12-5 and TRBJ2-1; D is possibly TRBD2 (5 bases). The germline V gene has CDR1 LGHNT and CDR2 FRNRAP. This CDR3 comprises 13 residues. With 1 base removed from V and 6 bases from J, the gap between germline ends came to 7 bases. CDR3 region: CASGLAGINEQFF. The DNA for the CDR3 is TGTGCTAGTGGTTTGGCCGGGATCAATGAGCAGTTCTTC.

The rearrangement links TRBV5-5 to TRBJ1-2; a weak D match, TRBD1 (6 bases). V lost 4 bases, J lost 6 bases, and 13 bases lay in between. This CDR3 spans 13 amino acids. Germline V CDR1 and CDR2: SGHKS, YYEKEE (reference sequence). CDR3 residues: CASSPGTWDGYTF. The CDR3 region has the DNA TGTGCCAGCAGCCCTGGGACATGGGATGGCTACACCTTC.

This chain's CDR3 is CASSDTVGYNEQFF. For the CDR3, the DNA is TGTGCCAGCAGCGACACAGTAGGCTACAATGAGCAGTTCTTC. V usage is TRBV5-6 and J usage is TRBJ2-1; D remains unclear. V lost 4 bases, J lost 3 bases, and 11 bases lay in between. Per the germline V gene, CDR1 is SGHDT and CDR2 is YYEEEE. The CDR3 covers 14 residues.

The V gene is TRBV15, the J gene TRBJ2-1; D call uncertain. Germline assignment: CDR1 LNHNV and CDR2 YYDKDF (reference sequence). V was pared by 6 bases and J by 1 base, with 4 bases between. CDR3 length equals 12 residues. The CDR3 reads CATRGSYNEQFF. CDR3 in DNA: TGTGCCACCAGAGGATCCTACAATGAGCAGTTCTTC.

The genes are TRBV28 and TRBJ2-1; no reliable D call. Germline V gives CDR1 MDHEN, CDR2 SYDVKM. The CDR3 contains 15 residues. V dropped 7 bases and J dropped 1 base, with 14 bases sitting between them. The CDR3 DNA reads TGTGCCAGCACCCTGGGATCTACATCCTACAATGAGCAGTTCTTC. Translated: CASTLGSTSYNEQFF.

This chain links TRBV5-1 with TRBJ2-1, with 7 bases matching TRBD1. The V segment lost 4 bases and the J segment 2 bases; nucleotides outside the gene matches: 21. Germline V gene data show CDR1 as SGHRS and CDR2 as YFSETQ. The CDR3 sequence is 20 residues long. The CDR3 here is CASSTISRVGKGQTYNEQFF. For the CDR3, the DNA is TGCGCCAGCAGCACCATATCGAGAGTGGGGAAGGGACAGACCTACAATGAGCAGTTCTTC.

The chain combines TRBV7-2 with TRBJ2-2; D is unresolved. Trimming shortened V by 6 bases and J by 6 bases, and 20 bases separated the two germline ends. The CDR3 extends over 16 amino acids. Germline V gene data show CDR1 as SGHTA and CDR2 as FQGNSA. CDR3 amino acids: CASSSTGVGLAGELFF. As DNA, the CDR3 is TGTGCCAGCAGTTCGACTGGGGTGGGTTTGGCCGGGGAGCTGTTTTTT.

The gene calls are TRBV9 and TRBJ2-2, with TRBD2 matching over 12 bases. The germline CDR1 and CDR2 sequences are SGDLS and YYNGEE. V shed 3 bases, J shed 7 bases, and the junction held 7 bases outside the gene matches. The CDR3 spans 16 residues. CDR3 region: CASSEKTSGRGGELFF. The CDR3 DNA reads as TGTGCCAGCAGCGAAAAGACTAGCGGGAGAGGCGGGGAGCTGTTTTTT.

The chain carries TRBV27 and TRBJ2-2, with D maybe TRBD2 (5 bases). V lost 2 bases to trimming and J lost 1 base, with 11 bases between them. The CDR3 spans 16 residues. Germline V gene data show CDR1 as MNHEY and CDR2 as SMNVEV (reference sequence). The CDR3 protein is CASSLLGGGNTGELFF. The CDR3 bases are TGTGCCAGCAGTTTACTAGGAGGCGGGAACACCGGGGAGCTGTTTTTT.

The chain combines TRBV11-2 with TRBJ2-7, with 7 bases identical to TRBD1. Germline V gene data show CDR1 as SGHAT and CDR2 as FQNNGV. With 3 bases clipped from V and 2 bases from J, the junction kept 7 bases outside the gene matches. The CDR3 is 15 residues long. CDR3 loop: CASSFGSTGPYEQYF. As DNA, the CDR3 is TGTGCCAGCAGCTTCGGGTCGACAGGGCCCTACGAGCAGTACTTC.

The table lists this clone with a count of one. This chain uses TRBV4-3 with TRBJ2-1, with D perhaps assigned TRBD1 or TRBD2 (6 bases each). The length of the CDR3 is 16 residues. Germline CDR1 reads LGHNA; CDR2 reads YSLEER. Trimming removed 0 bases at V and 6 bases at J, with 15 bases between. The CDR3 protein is CASSQDLGGWANEQFF. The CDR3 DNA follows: TGCGCCAGCAGCCAAGATTTAGGGGGGTGGGCCAATGAGCAGTTCTTC.

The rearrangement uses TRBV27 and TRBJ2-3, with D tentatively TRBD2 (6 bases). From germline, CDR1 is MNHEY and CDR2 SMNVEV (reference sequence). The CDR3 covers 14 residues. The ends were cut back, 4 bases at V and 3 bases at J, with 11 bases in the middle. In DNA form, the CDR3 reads TGTGCCAGCAGTTCTCGACTAGAGACAGATACGCAGTATTTT. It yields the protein CASSSRLETDTQYF.

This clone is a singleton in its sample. The CDR3 spells CATSDPKQGAGSPLHF. Written as DNA, the CDR3 is TGTGCCACCAGTGATCCGAAACAGGGGGCCGGTTCACCCCTCCACTTT. The J gene is TRBJ1-6, the V gene TRBV24-1, with TRBD1 matching 9 bases. V was clipped by 3 bases and J by 9 bases; unmatched bases: 8. This CDR3 contains 16 residues. The V gene's germline CDR1 is KGHDR and CDR2 SFDVKD.

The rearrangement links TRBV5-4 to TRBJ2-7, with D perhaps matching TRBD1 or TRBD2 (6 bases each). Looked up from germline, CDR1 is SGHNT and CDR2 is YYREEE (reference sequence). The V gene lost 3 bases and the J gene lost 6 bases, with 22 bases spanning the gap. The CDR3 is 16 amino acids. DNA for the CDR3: TGTGCCAGCAGCTCCGGGGGAGCGGCAGGGGAAGTCGAGCAGTACTTC. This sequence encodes CASSSGGAAGEVEQYF.

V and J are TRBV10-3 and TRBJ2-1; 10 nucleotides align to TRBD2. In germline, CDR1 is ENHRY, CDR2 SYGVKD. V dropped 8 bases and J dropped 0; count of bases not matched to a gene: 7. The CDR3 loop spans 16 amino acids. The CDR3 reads CAIGLAGASSYNEQFF. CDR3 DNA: TGTGCCATCGGGCTAGCGGGGGCTAGCTCCTACAATGAGCAGTTCTTC.

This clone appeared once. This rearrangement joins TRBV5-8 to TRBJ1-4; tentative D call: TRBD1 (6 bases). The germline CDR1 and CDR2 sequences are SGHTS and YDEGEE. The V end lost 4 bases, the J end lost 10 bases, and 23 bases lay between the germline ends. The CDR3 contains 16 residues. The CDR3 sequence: CASSVPGQSLRGKLFF. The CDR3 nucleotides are TGTGCCAGCAGCGTACCCGGACAGTCCTTAAGGGGAAAACTGTTTTTT.

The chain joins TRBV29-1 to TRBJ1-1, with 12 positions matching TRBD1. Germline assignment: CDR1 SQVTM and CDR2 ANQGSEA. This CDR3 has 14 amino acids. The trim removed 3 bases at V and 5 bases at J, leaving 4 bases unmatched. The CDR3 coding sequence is TGCAGCGTTGACACGGGACAGGGGGCGACTGAAGCTTTCTTT. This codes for CSVDTGQGATEAFF. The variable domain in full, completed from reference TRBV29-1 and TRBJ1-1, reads SAVISQKPSRDICQRGTSLTIQCQVDSQVTMMFWYRQQPGQSLTLIATANQGSEATYESGFVIDKFPISRPNLTFSTLTVSNMSPEDSSIYLCSVDTGQGATEAFFGQGTRLTVV.

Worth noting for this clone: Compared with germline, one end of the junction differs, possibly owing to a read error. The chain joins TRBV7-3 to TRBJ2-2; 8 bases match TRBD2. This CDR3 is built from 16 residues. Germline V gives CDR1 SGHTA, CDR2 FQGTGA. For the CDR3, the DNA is TGTGCCAGCAGCTTGGGGGGACTAGTGAACTCCGGGGAGCTGTTTTTT. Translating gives CASSLGGLVNSGELFF.

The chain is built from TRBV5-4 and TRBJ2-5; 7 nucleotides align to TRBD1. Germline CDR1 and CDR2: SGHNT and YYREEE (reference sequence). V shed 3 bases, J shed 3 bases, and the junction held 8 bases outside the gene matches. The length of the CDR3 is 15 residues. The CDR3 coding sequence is TGTGCCAGCAGCTCCGTTTACCAGGGGGAAGAGACCCAGTACTTC. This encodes CASSSVYQGEETQYF.

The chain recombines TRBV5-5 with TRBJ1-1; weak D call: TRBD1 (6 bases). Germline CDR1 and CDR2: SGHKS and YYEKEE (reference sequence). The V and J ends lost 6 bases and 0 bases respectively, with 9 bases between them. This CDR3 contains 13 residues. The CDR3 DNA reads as TGTGCCAGCACCCACAGGGTGAACACTGAAGCTTTCTTT. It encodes CASTHRVNTEAFF.

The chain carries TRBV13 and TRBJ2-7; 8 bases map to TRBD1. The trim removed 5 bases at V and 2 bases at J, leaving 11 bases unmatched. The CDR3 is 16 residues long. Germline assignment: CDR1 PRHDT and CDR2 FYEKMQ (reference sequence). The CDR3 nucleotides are TGTGCCAGCAGCCCAGCCGGACAGGGAGGTACCTACGAGCAGTACTTC. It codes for CASSPAGQGGTYEQYF.

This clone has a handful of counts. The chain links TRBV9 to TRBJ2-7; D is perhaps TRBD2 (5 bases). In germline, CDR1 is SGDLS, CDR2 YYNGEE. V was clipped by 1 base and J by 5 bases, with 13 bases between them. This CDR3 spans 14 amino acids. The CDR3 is CASSVSPRGDEQYF. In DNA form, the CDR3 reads TGTGCCAGCAGCGTATCCCCTCGGGGAGACGAGCAGTACTTC.

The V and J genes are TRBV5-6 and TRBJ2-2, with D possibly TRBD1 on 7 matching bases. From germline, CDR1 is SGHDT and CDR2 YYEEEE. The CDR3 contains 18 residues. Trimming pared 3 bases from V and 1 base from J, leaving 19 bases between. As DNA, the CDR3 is TGTGCCAGCAGCTCCGATTTGCGACAGGGAGGGAACACCGGGGAGCTGTTTTTT. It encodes CASSSDLRQGGNTGELFF.

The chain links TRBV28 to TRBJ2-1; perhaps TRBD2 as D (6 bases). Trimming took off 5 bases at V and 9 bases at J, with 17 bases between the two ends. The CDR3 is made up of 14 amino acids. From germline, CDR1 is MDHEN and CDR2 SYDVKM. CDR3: CASSIRDLGLEQFF. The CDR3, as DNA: TGTGCCAGCAGTATCCGGGACTTAGGGCTTGAGCAGTTCTTC.

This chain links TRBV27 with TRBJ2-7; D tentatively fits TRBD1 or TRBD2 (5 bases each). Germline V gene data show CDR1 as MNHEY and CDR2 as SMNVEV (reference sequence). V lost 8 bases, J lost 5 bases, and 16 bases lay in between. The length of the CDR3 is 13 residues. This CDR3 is CASGARRRDEQYF. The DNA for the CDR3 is TGTGCCAGCGGGGCCCGAAGGCGGGACGAGCAGTACTTC.

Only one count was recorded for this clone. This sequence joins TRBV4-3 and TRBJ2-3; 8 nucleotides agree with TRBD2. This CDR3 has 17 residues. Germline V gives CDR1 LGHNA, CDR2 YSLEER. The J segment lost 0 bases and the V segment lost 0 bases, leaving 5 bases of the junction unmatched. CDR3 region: CASSQDGLALSTDTQYF. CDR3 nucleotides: TGCGCCAGCAGCCAAGATGGACTAGCTTTGAGCACAGATACGCAGTATTTT.

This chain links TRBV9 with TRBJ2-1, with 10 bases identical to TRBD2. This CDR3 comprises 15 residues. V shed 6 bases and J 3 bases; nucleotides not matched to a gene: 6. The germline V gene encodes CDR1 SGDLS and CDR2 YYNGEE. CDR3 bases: TGTGCCAGCACCTTAAGCGGGGGGGACTACAATGAGCAGTTCTTC. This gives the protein CASTLSGGDYNEQFF.

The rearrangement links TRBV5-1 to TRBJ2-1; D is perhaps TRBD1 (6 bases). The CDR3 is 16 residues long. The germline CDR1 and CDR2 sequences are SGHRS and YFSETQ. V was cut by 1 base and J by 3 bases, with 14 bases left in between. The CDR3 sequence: CASSLRGRGHYNEQFF. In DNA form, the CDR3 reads TGCGCCAGCAGCTTGCGGGGCAGGGGCCACTACAATGAGCAGTTCTTC.

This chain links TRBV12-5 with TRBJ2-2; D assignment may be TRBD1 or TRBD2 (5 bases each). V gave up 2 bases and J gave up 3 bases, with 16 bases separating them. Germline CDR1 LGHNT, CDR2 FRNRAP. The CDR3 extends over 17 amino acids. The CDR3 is CASGLPKGRTYTGELFF. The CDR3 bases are TGTGCTAGTGGTTTGCCTAAGGGACGGACCTACACCGGGGAGCTGTTTTTT.

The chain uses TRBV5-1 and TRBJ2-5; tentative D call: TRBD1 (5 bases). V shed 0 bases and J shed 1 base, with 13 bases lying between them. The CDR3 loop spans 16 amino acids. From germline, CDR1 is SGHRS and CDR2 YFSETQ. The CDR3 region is CASSLDGRVGQETQYF. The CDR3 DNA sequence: TGCGCCAGCAGCTTGGATGGCAGGGTGGGCCAAGAGACCCAGTACTTC.

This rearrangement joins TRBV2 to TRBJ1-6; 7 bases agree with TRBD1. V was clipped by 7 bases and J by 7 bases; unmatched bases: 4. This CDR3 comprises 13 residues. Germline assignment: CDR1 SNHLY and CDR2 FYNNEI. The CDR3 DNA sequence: TGTGCCAGCAAAGCAGGGGGGAATTCACCCCTCCACTTT. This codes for CASKAGGNSPLHF.

The CDR3 sequence: CASNPTGNFNQPQHF. The CDR3 DNA follows: TGTGCCAGCAACCCCACAGGGAACTTCAATCAGCCCCAGCATTTT. This sequence joins TRBV27 and TRBJ1-5, with a weak D call TRBD1 (6 bases). The length of the CDR3 is 15 residues. The V gene's germline CDR1 is MNHEY and CDR2 SMNVEV (reference sequence). V was trimmed by 7 bases and J by 3 bases, leaving 16 bases between them.